The sample holds many counts of the clone carrying this T cell receptor beta chain. The antigen is unknown. These data are taken from a study of human T cells and chemical hapten exposure. TCRdb re-called the RACE reads through MiXCR, storing one row per CDR3 protein. Counted here are 75,000 to 90,000 distinct CDR3 sequences, about 12% occurring once; the ten biggest clones make up 3.5% to 4.5%. Germline CDR1 is GTSNPN and CDR2 is SVGIG (reference sequence). The V end lost 0 bases, the J end lost 0 bases, and 5 bases lay between the germline ends. The CDR3 spans 13 residues. This sample's time point: patch test 1, 2 weeks after DPC sensitization. Treatment reported: therapeutic diphenylcyclopropenone sensitization with weekly scalp DPC. Study outcomes and limitations: There were significantly more large CDR3 similarity clusters among expanded TCRs than among controls.

Sequenced here: whole blood, sampled in connection with sensitization to the hapten diphenylcyclopropenone (DPC). The V and J genes are TRBV30 and TRBJ1-1; D ambiguous. The source is a woman aged 60-70 years with alopecia areata. Some clones in this sample may be carry-over from other donors' samples. In DNA form, the CDR3 reads TGTGCCTGGAGTGTGTTGGTGAACACTGAAGCTTTCTTT. Translated: CAWSVLVNTEAFF.